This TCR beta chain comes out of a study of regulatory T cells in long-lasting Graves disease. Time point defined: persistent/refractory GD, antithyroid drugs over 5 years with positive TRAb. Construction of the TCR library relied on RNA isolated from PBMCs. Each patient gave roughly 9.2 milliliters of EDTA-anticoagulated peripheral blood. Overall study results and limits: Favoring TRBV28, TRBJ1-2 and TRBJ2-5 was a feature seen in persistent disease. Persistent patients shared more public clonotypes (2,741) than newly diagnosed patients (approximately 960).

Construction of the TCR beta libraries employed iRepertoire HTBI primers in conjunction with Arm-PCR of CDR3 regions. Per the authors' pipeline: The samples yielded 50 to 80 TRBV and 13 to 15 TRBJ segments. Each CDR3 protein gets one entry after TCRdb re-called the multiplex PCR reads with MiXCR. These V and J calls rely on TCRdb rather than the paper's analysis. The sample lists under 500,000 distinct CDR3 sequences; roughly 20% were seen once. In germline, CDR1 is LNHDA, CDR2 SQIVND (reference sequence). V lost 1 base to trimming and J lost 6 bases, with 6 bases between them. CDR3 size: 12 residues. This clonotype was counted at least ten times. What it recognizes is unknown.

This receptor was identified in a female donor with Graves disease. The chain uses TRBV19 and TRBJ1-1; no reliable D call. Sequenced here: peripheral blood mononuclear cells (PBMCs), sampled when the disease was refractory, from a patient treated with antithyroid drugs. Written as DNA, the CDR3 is TGTGCCAGTAGTATAGCCGGGGCTGAAGCTTTCTTT. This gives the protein CASSIAGAEAFF.